A single sample is the source of the 18 T cell receptor beta chains below, sequenced in a study of graft-versus-host responses after intestinal transplantation. Assay: immunoSEQ multiplex PCR; the TCRdb copy retains only in-frame clones and omits some. The sample carries approximately 14,000 clones, roughly 70% recorded once. Grafts had their tissue processed, releasing intraepithelial and lamina propria lymphocytes. Sequencing was performed on ileum tissue, taken about 680 days after intestinal transplantation. Source of these receptors: a human patient who received an intestinal transplant, so some T cells may come from the graft donor.

This chain connects TRBV9 to TRBJ1-4; TRBD1 matches 12 bases. The CDR3 runs 18 residues. Germline V CDR1 and CDR2: SGDLS, YYNGEE. J was trimmed by 3 bases and V by 1 base; bases with no gene match: 7. Written as DNA, the CDR3 is TGTGCCAGCAGCGTAACCGGGACAGGGGGCGCGGCTAATGAAAAACTGTTTTTT. Residues: CASSVTGTGGAANEKLFF.

This sequence joins TRBV6-5 and TRBJ1-1, with a weak D call TRBD1 (5 bases). The CDR3 contains 13 residues. From germline, CDR1 is MNHEY and CDR2 SVGAGI. V was cut by 6 bases and J by 0 bases, with 8 bases left in between. This chain's CDR3 is CASRGLVNTEAFF. The CDR3 DNA follows: TGTGCCAGCAGGGGGCTTGTGAACACTGAAGCTTTCTTT.

About this clone: This same CDR3 is encoded by further DNA sequences in the sample. The genes are TRBV25-1 and TRBJ2-2; 11 bases are a match to TRBD2. J gave up 3 bases and V 8 bases, and 11 bases lay outside the gene matches. This CDR3 is 17 amino acids long. Germline loops: CDR1 MGHDK, CDR2 SYGVNS. This chain's CDR3 is CASRGGLAGGYTGELFF. CDR3 DNA sequence: TGTGCCAGCCGGGGGGGGCTAGCGGGAGGATACACCGGGGAGCTGTTTTTT.

This chain joins TRBV12-5 and TRBJ1-3; unclear D gene. Germline CDR1 reads LGHNT; CDR2 reads FRNRAP. V lost 5 bases to trimming and J lost 0 bases, with 5 bases between them. The CDR3 contains 13 residues. This CDR3 is CASGAGSGNTIYF. The CDR3 nucleotides are TGTGCTAGTGGTGCCGGCTCTGGAAACACCATATATTTT. The full variable domain, completed using reference TRBV12-5 and TRBJ1-3, is DARVTQTPRHKVTEMGQEVTMRCQPILGHNTVFWYRQTMMQGLELLAYFRNRAPLDDSGMPKDRFSAEMPDATLATLKIQPSEPRDSAVYFCASGAGSGNTIYFGEGSWLTVV.

This clone was seen a single time. The chain's CDR3 is CASSDPASQRGYEQYF. In DNA form, the CDR3 reads TGTGCCAGCAGTGACCCCGCCTCCCAGCGGGGCTACGAGCAGTACTTC. The chain joins TRBV25-1 to TRBJ2-7; 7 nucleotides agree with TRBD2. Germline values: CDR1 MGHDK, CDR2 SYGVNS. The CDR3 extends over 16 amino acids. V lost 3 bases, J lost 3 bases, and 11 bases stayed unmatched.

The chain is built from TRBV5-1 and TRBJ2-5, with 12 bases aligning to TRBD1. The end of the DNA aligns better with TRBJ2-7, so the J call may be wrong. Looked up from germline, CDR1 is SGHRS and CDR2 is YFSETQ. CDR3 length equals 14 residues. CDR3 DNA: TGCGCCAGCAGCGGGGACAGGGGGCGCTACGAGCAGTACTTC. It is translated as CASSGDRGRYEQYF.

The chain has TRBV7-9 and TRBJ1-6; possibly TRBD1 for D (5 bases). V lost 3 bases to trimming and J lost 6 bases, with 15 bases between them. Germline V gives CDR1 SEHNR, CDR2 FQNEAQ (reference sequence). The CDR3 length is 16 residues. The CDR3 sequence: CASSFMGPRGNSPLHF. CDR3 in DNA: TGTGCCAGCAGCTTTATGGGGCCGAGGGGTAATTCACCCCTCCACTTT. Combining the CDR3 with reference TRBV7-9 and TRBJ1-6 gives the whole variable domain DTGVSQNPRHKITKRGQNVTFRCDPISEHNRLYWYRQTLGQGPEFLTYFQNEAQLEKSRLLSDRFSAERPKGSFSTLEIQRTEQGDSAMYLCASSFMGPRGNSPLHFGNGTRLTVT.

V is TRBV1 and J is TRBJ2-5; the table's TRBD1 call for D was not verified on the DNA. TRBV1 is a pseudogene segment. The CDR3 is 15 residues long. CDR3 bases: TGCACCAGCAGCCAAGATTCCGAGACAGTAGAGACCCAGTACTTC. Protein product: CTSSQDSETVETQYF.

This clone was seen a single time. This chain joins TRBV2 and TRBJ2-1, with 13 bases aligning to TRBD2. Trimming cost V 11 bases and J 11 bases; bases outside gene matches: 9. Germline lookup yields CDR1 SNHLY and CDR2 FYNNEI. The CDR3 has 13 amino acids. The CDR3 DNA sequence: TGTGCCGGTTCCGGGACTAGCGGGAAGCAGCAGTTCTTC. Protein product: CAGSGTSGKQQFF.

This chain joins TRBV7-9 and TRBJ2-5; TRBD2 might be the D (5 bases). The V end was cut by 2 bases, the J end by 3 bases, with 19 bases between. This CDR3 spans 17 amino acids. Germline values: CDR1 SEHNR, CDR2 FQNEAQ (reference sequence). Here the CDR3 reads CASSLKHVDSREETQYF. CDR3 bases: TGTGCCAGCAGCTTAAAACATGTGGATTCGCGGGAAGAGACCCAGTACTTC.

The gene calls are TRBV11-3 and TRBJ2-3; D uncertain. The germline V gene encodes CDR1 SGHNT and CDR2 YENEEA. The CDR3 has 14 residues. V shed 2 bases and J shed 0 bases, with 6 bases lying between them. The CDR3 reads CASSLLASTDTQYF. CDR3 DNA sequence: TGTGCCAGCAGCTTACTGGCTAGCACAGATACGCAGTATTTT.

V and J are TRBV4-1 and TRBJ2-3, with a weak D call TRBD2 (6 bases). CDR3 length: 16 amino acids. V was cut by 3 bases and J by 0 bases, with 13 bases left in between. Per germline, CDR1 MGHRA and CDR2 YSYEKL. CDR3 in DNA: TGCGCCAGCAGCCAGACGTTAGCGGCTAGCACAGATACGCAGTATTTT. It specifies CASSQTLAASTDTQYF.

This clone was seen more than once but under ten times. The chain combines TRBV27 with TRBJ2-4; possibly TRBD2 for D (6 bases). The CDR3 covers 14 residues. Deletions cut 6 bases from V and 3 bases from J, with 12 bases between. Per germline, CDR1 MNHEY and CDR2 SMNVEV (reference sequence). The CDR3 loop reads CASSAGTGKNIQYF. The DNA for the CDR3 is TGTGCCAGCAGCGCGGGGACGGGCAAAAACATTCAGTACTTC.

The V gene is TRBV29-1, the J gene TRBJ2-1, with a weak D call TRBD1 (5 bases). The V gene's germline CDR1 is SQVTM and CDR2 ANQGSEA. The CDR3 runs to 11 residues. V gave up 7 bases and J gave up 3 bases, with 7 bases separating them. CDR3 sequence reads: CSGQYYNEQFF. DNA for the CDR3: TGCAGCGGACAGTACTACAATGAGCAGTTCTTC.

This rearrangement joins TRBV10-2 to TRBJ1-6; TRBD1 agrees at 7 bases. Germline assignment: CDR1 WSHSY and CDR2 SAAADI. Unmatched junction bases numbered 6, after V lost 6 bases and J lost 10 bases. The CDR3 is 13 amino acids. The CDR3 reads CASRGQLKSPLHF. CDR3 nucleotides: TGCGCCAGCAGGGGACAGCTTAAATCACCCCTCCACTTT.

This rearrangement joins TRBV7-8 to TRBJ1-4, with D perhaps matching TRBD1 (6 bases). CDR3 length: 15 amino acids. The germline gives CDR1 SGHVS, CDR2 FQNEAQ. Trimming took off 1 base at V and 8 bases at J, with 14 bases between the two ends. DNA for the CDR3: TGTGCCAGCAGCTTAGGGGTCGGGGGGCTCGAAAAACTGTTTTTT. Encoded protein: CASSLGVGGLEKLFF. Combining the CDR3 with reference TRBV7-8 and TRBJ1-4 gives the whole variable domain GAGVSQSPRYKVAKRGQDVALRCDPISGHVSLFWYQQALGQGPEFLTYFQNEAQLDKSGLPSDRFFAERPEGSVSTLKIQRTQQEDSAVYLCASSLGVGGLEKLFFGSGTQLSVL.

This chain links TRBV12-5 with TRBJ2-7; 8 bases are a match to TRBD1. Trimming cost V 0 bases and J 0 bases; bases outside gene matches: 7. The germline gives CDR1 LGHNT, CDR2 FRNRAP. The CDR3 totals 17 residues. The CDR3 region is CASGLVQGVSSSYEQYF. The CDR3 DNA reads TGTGCTAGTGGTTTGGTACAGGGGGTATCGAGCTCCTACGAGCAGTACTTC.

A note on this clone: Within the sample, other DNA sequences also encode this same CDR3. The chain carries TRBV18 and TRBJ1-1; maybe TRBD1 (5 bases). Deletions cut 2 bases from V and 1 base from J, with 5 bases between. Germline CDR1 reads KGHSH; CDR2 reads LQKENI. The CDR3 has 13 residues. CDR3 DNA: TGTGCCAGCTCACCAGGGGGGAACACTGAAGCTTTCTTT. This sequence encodes CASSPGGNTEAFF.